Each of the 4 T cell receptor beta chains below was sequenced from the same sample in a study of T-cell reconstitution after alpha-beta-depleted transplantation in children (dated by TCRdb to about 2016). The library relied on PCR. TCRdb names Illumina HiSeq 2500 as the instrument used. To normalize quantification of the TCRbeta repertoire, the TCR libraries were built with molecular barcoding that relied on unique molecular identifiers. TCRdb applied fastp at Q25 and MiXCR to the public reads, then kept only in-frame beta chains. Every CDR3 protein is listed once, alongside the most common genes and DNA of its rows. This sample has 250,000 to 350,000 distinct CDR3 sequences in its table, and about a quarter of those were observed once. The ten biggest clones cover approximately 11% of the sample. According to the study, the label for this sample's treatment or condition signals: allogeneic hematopoietic cell transplantation with graft depleted of TCRalphabeta T cells and CD19 B cells.

Sample: PBMCs, mostly from graft donor cells, taken 180 days after TCRalphabeta/CD19-depleted stem cell transplant. These receptors were taken from a male patient between 10 and 17 years old who had a stem cell transplant for acute lymphoblastic leukemia, so the T cells may come from the graft donor.

This clonotype was found a few times. J is TRBJ2-7 and V is TRBV7-9, with 10 bases lining up with TRBD2. V lost 5 bases to trimming and J lost 2 bases; unmatched junction nucleotides: 6. This CDR3 region has 15 residues. Per the germline V gene, CDR1 is SEHNR and CDR2 is FQNEAQ (reference sequence). Written as DNA, the CDR3 is TGTGCCAGCAGCCCGGGGACTAGCGCTCCCTACGAGCAGTACTTC. Amino acids: CASSPGTSAPYEQYF.

The chain carries TRBV11-2 and TRBJ2-5; D is unclear. This CDR3 spans 14 amino acids. V lost 6 bases to trimming and J lost 4 bases, with 15 bases between them. In germline, CDR1 is SGHAT, CDR2 FQNNGV. Here the CDR3 DNA reads TGTGCCAGCAGGCGACCGGGCCGCGGAGAGACCCAGTACTTC. This codes for CASRRPGRGETQYF.

This chain uses TRBV6-4 with TRBJ1-4, with D possibly matching TRBD1 (6 bases). This CDR3 is built from 13 residues. CDR1 and CDR2 from the germline V gene are MRHNA and SNTAGT. CDR3 amino acids: CATSRGENEKLFF. Here the CDR3 DNA reads TGTGCGACCTCGAGGGGGGAGAATGAAAAACTGTTTTTT.

The rearrangement joins TRBV18 to TRBJ2-3, with 8 positions matching TRBD2. Germline V gene sequence: CDR1 KGHSH, CDR2 LQKENI. The CDR3 extends over 17 amino acids. The ends lost 3 bases at V and 2 bases at J; junction bases unmatched: 10. The CDR3 reads CASSPSASGGPTDTQYF. CDR3 coding DNA: TGTGCCAGCTCACCCTCCGCAAGCGGGGGCCCCACAGATACGCAGTATTTT.